These 19 T cell receptor beta chains originate from one sample sequenced in a study of human T cells and chemical hapten exposure. TCRdb used MiXCR to reprocess the RACE reads, holding one entry per CDR3 protein. The sample records under 200,000 distinct CDR3 sequences, around a quarter being singletons. Time point described: patch test 3, about 24 weeks after DPC sensitization. Specified treatment: therapeutic diphenylcyclopropenone sensitization with weekly scalp DPC. Sequences were derived from whole blood, sampled in connection with sensitization to the hapten diphenylcyclopropenone (DPC). Receptor source: a woman between 18 and 29 years old with alopecia areata. Some clones in this sample may be carry-over from other donors' samples.

The CDR3 loop is CASSQDRRDEQFF. CDR3 sequence (DNA): TGCGCCAGCAGCCAAGATCGGCGGGATGAGCAGTTCTTC. V and J are TRBV4-3 and TRBJ2-1; tentatively, D is TRBD2 (5 bases). This CDR3 region has 13 residues. Trimming stripped 0 bases from V and 8 bases from J, with 8 bases between. Germline V gives CDR1 LGHNA, CDR2 YSLEER.

This sequence joins TRBV12-3 or TRBV12-4 and TRBJ2-1; TRBD2 matches 13 bases. Losses at the gene ends were 5 bases for V and 10 bases for J; bases not matched to a gene: 11. This CDR3 contains 16 residues. CDR3 nucleotide sequence: TGTGCCAGCAGTGGGGGACTAGCGGGGAGCCCTCGGGAGCAGTTCTTC. As protein: CASSGGLAGSPREQFF.

This clonotype has a handful of counts. The chain uses TRBV4-3 and TRBJ2-3, with 10 bases fitting TRBD2. The CDR3 covers 19 residues. Trimming cost V 2 bases and J 5 bases; bases outside gene matches: 16. Germline values: CDR1 LGHNA, CDR2 YSLEER. Written as DNA, the CDR3 is TGCGCCAGCAGCCAACAGAGGTTCGGTCTAGCGGGGGAAAGAGATACGCAGTATTTT. This codes for CASSQQRFGLAGERDTQYF.

V usage is TRBV5-1 and J usage is TRBJ1-5, with D tentatively TRBD1 (5 bases). V was clipped by 4 bases and J by 0 bases, with 11 bases between them. CDR3 length equals 15 residues. Germline CDR1 reads SGHRS; CDR2 reads YFSETQ. The CDR3 coding sequence is TGCGCCAGCAGCCCGGGGGATTATAGCAATCAGCCCCAGCATTTT. This gives the protein CASSPGDYSNQPQHF.

This clonotype has a handful of counts. The rearrangement joins TRBV20-1 to TRBJ1-2; D gene uncertain. CDR1 and CDR2 from the germline V gene are DFQATT and SNEGSKA (reference sequence). The CDR3 consists of 15 residues. V was shortened by 1 base and J by 3 bases, with 15 bases between the two germline ends. CDR3 amino acids: CSARGVGGPYYGYTF. The DNA for the CDR3 is TGCAGTGCTAGAGGGGTAGGCGGCCCCTACTATGGCTACACCTTC.

This clonotype came up a few times. This chain links TRBV7-9 with TRBJ2-2, with D perhaps TRBD1 or TRBD2 (5 bases each). This CDR3 has 17 residues. Germline V lookup: CDR1 SEHNR, CDR2 FQNEAQ (reference sequence). Trimming pared 5 bases from V and 1 base from J, leaving 17 bases between. The chain's CDR3 is CASSTYEGRMNTGELFF. The CDR3 DNA follows: TGTGCCAGCAGCACATACGAGGGGCGAATGAACACCGGGGAGCTGTTTTTT.

This clonotype was picked up a small number of times. This chain joins TRBV19 and TRBJ2-3, with D possibly TRBD2 on 6 matching bases. V was pared by 4 bases and J by 2 bases, with 10 bases between. The germline V gene has CDR1 LNHDA and CDR2 SQIVND (reference sequence). The CDR3 loop spans 14 amino acids. CDR3 sequence reads: CASSRGDDTDTQYF. The CDR3 DNA sequence: TGTGCCAGTAGTAGGGGGGACGACACAGATACGCAGTATTTT.

J is TRBJ2-2 and V is TRBV6-6; no definite D call. Looked up from germline, CDR1 is MNHNY and CDR2 is SVGAGI (reference sequence). With 5 bases removed from V and 5 bases from J, the gap between germline ends came to 9 bases. The CDR3 sequence is 13 residues long. CDR3 nucleotides: TGTGCCAGCAGTCGAGATGGAACCGGGGAGCTGTTTTTT. The encoded protein is CASSRDGTGELFF.

Only a few counts were recorded for this clonotype. V and J are TRBV29-1 and TRBJ2-1; D gene unclear. The CDR3 totals 13 residues. The germline CDR1 and CDR2 sequences are SQVTM and ANQGSEA. V was trimmed by 0 bases and J by 12 bases, leaving 15 bases between them. CDR3 residues: CSVEDRSLDRQFF. The DNA for the CDR3 is TGCAGCGTTGAAGACAGATCCCTCGACCGGCAGTTCTTC.

This sequence joins TRBV20-1 and TRBJ1-2, with D perhaps TRBD1 (5 bases). Trimming left V 0 bases short and J 4 bases short, with 15 bases between. CDR1 and CDR2 (germline): DFQATT, SNEGSKA (reference sequence). This CDR3 spans 15 amino acids. CDR3 region: CSARDLRGDAYGYTF. In DNA, the CDR3 is TGCAGTGCTAGAGATCTTAGAGGGGATGCCTATGGCTACACCTTC.

The J gene is TRBJ2-6, the V gene TRBV6-2 or TRBV6-3, with a tentative D call TRBD2 (5 bases). Between the trimmed V and J ends, which lost 4 bases and 1 base, there was a span of 11 bases. This CDR3 region has 16 residues. Germline values: CDR1 MNHEY, CDR2 SVGEGT. The CDR3 spells CASSSGRVSGANVLTF. CDR3 nucleotide sequence: TGTGCCAGCAGTTCGGGAAGGGTTTCTGGGGCCAACGTCCTGACTTTC.

A few counts support this clonotype. The V gene is TRBV7-9, the J gene TRBJ1-2, with no clear D. Trimming shortened V by 6 bases and J by 0 bases, and 8 bases separated the two germline ends. The CDR3 contains 13 residues. Per germline, CDR1 SEHNR and CDR2 FQNEAQ (reference sequence). The CDR3 region is CASRINANYGYTF. The CDR3, as DNA: TGTGCCAGCAGAATAAATGCTAACTATGGCTACACCTTC.

J is TRBJ1-4 and V is TRBV20-1; D unresolved. V dropped 0 bases and J dropped 8 bases, with 13 bases sitting between them. CDR3 length equals 14 residues. The germline CDR1 and CDR2 sequences are DFQATT and SNEGSKA (reference sequence). In DNA form, the CDR3 reads TGCAGTGCTAGAGATGTGGTAGGAGAGGAAAAACTGTTTTTT. Translated, it gives CSARDVVGEEKLFF.

V is TRBV7-2 and J is TRBJ2-1, with D unresolved. Germline assignment: CDR1 SGHTA and CDR2 FQGNSA. Trimming took 1 base from V and 7 from J, leaving 14 bases between them. CDR3 length: 15 amino acids. This chain's CDR3 is CASSLEPARSNEQFF. CDR3 coding DNA: TGTGCCAGCAGCTTAGAACCAGCAAGGTCGAATGAGCAGTTCTTC.

The gene calls are TRBV7-2 and TRBJ2-3; possible D gene TRBD1, 5 bases. Germline CDR1 and CDR2: SGHTA and FQGNSA. This CDR3 has 14 amino acids. The germline V and J ends were trimmed by 1 base and 2 bases, with 7 bases remaining between them. The CDR3 nucleotides read TGTGCCAGCAGCTTAGTACAGGTCACAGATACGCAGTATTTT. It specifies CASSLVQVTDTQYF. Based on the CDR3 plus reference TRBV7-2 and TRBJ2-3, the full variable domain is GAGVSQSPSNKVTEKGKDVELRCDPISGHTALYWYRQSLGQGLEFLIYFQGNSAPDKSGLPSDRFSAERTGGSVSTLTIQRTQQEDSAVYLCASSLVQVTDTQYFGPGTRLTVL.

Comments on this clonotype: No conserved phenylalanine or tryptophan is present at the end of the CDR3, so a read error is the likely explanation. This chain links TRBV10-3 with TRBJ1-5; the D gene is possibly TRBD1 (5 bases). Trimming removed 4 bases from V and 3 bases from J, with 7 bases in between. This CDR3 has 13 residues. Germline CDR1 ENHRY, CDR2 SYGVKD. Here the CDR3 reads CAISVGDNQPQHL. The CDR3 nucleotides read TGTGCCATCAGTGTAGGGGACAATCAGCCCCAGCATCTT.

The V call is TRBV29-1, the J call TRBJ2-7; 13 positions match TRBD2. The CDR3 sequence is 14 residues long. Germline values: CDR1 SQVTM, CDR2 ANQGSEA. CDR3 coding DNA: TGCAGTGTCACTAGCGGGAGGGCCGCGGGCGAGCAGTACTTC. Translated: CSVTSGRAAGEQYF.

This clonotype was observed a single time. The junction shows a germline mismatch at one end, possibly a read error. This chain joins TRBV7-9 and TRBJ1-4; D not resolved. Germline CDR1 and CDR2: SEHNR and FQNEAQ (reference sequence). This CDR3 has 13 residues. The CDR3 DNA reads TGTGCCAGCAGCCTAGCGGCGGGGAGAAAACTGTTTTTT. Translation: CASSLAAGRKLFF.

The chain employs TRBV20-1 and TRBJ1-1; 9 bases match TRBD1. Germline values: CDR1 DFQATT, CDR2 SNEGSKA (reference sequence). V shed 4 bases, J shed 5 bases, and the junction held 5 bases outside the gene matches. The CDR3 spans 13 residues. The CDR3 DNA reads as TGCAGTGCTAACAGGGGGCGGGAGACTGAAGCTTTCTTT. This encodes CSANRGRETEAFF.